The 6 T cell receptor beta chains reported below all come from one sample, sequenced in a study (dated by TCRdb to about 2016). The library was produced with RT-PCR. Instrument on record: Illumina MiSeq. In-frame beta chains were kept once TCRdb had trimmed the public reads at Q25 with fastp and called clones with MiXCR. CDR3 protein sequences are deduplicated, and each keeps its most common genes and DNA. This sample lists 550,000 to 750,000 distinct CDR3 sequences; 14% were detected once. 3% to 4.5% of the sample is held by the ten biggest clonotypes. Material for sequencing was memory CD4+ T cells from blood. The origin of the receptors is a female donor in good health, serving as a healthy control.

This clonotype was counted only a few times. J is TRBJ1-2 and V is TRBV12-3 or TRBV12-4, with a weak D call TRBD1 (5 bases). CDR3 length equals 15 residues. The V gene lost 7 bases and the J gene lost 2 bases, with 17 bases spanning the gap. CDR3 in DNA: TGTGCCAGCACCCTCGGGGGTCGGGGGAACTATGGCTACACCTTC. Its protein is CASTLGGRGNYGYTF.

The V and J genes are TRBV3-1 and TRBJ1-1; 10 bases are shared with TRBD1. The CDR3 runs 14 residues. V trimming: 4 bases; J trimming: 6 bases; junction bases outside the gene matches: 5. Germline assignment: CDR1 LGHDT and CDR2 YNNKEL (reference sequence). CDR3 in DNA: TGTGCCAGCAGCCGCCGGGACAGGGGCGCTGAAGCTTTCTTT. It codes for CASSRRDRGAEAFF.

This clonotype appeared many times. The chain carries TRBV29-1 and TRBJ2-7, with D possibly matching TRBD2 (5 bases). CDR3 size: 12 residues. The germline V gene has CDR1 SQVTM and CDR2 ANQGSEA. V lost 4 bases, J lost 3 bases, and 10 bases lay in between. CDR3 region: CSVVVTNYEQYF. The CDR3 nucleotides read TGCAGCGTTGTGGTGACTAACTACGAGCAGTACTTC.

Remarks on this clonotype: One junction end does not reproduce the germline sequence, and a read error may be involved. V gene TRBV7-9 combines with J gene TRBJ1-5, with 10 bases matching TRBD1. Germline CDR1 is SEHNR and CDR2 is FQNEAQ (reference sequence). The CDR3 loop spans 15 amino acids. The CDR3 coding sequence is TGTGCCAGCAGCTTAGTCGGGACAGGGGACCAGCCCCAGCTTTTT. It encodes CASSLVGTGDQPQLF. Supplemented by reference TRBV7-9 and TRBJ1-5, the full variable domain reads DTGVSQNPRHKITKRGQNVTFRCDPISEHNRLYWYRQTLGQGPEFLTYFQNEAQLEKSRLLSDRFSAERPKGSFSTLEIQRTEQGDSAMYLCASSLVGTGDQPQLFGDGTRLSIL.

This clonotype was seen only a few times. The chain couples TRBV10-3 to TRBJ2-5, with a weak D call TRBD2 (6 bases). V lost 2 bases and J lost 12, with 16 bases in between. Germline assignment: CDR1 ENHRY and CDR2 SYGVKD. CDR3 length: 13 residues. CDR3 sequence reads: CAISEQSSSGEYF. The CDR3 coding sequence is TGTGCCATCAGTGAGCAGAGTTCGTCGGGGGAGTACTTC.

This sequence joins TRBV6-5 and TRBJ1-4; 9 bases fit TRBD1. This CDR3 contains 14 residues. After removal of 5 bases from V and 8 bases from J, the junction contained 6 bases not matched to a gene. In germline, CDR1 is MNHEY, CDR2 SVGAGI. The CDR3 DNA sequence: TGTGCCAGCAGTCAGACAGGGGGAGGGGAAAAACTGTTTTTT. This codes for CASSQTGGGEKLFF.